The sequence of this T cell receptor beta chain was determined in a study of OX40 agonist ivuxolimab in advanced cancers. Study-wide context: Dosing consisted of intravenous ivuxolimab at 0.01 to 10 mg/kg every 2 weeks. Findings and caveats of the study: Both blood CD4+ and CD8+ T cells showed clonal growth by week 6 at 0.1 to 3.0 mg/kg. Normalized T-cell clonal expansion was also low in a subset of nonresponders.

The CDR3 is 14 residues long. The V gene's germline CDR1 is SGHVS and CDR2 FNYEAQ. Trimming shortened V by 3 bases and J by 3 bases, and 11 bases separated the two germline ends. This clone has just one count. Its target is unknown. Generated by immunoSEQ multiplex PCR, the TCRdb table keeps only in-frame clones and is missing some. The sample has under 30,000 clones, about 86% seen once; the top ten hold less than 35%. The sample here was CD4+ or CD8+ T cells sorted from blood, taken in a trial of the OX40 agonist ivuxolimab. The origin of this receptor is an adult with an advanced solid tumor such as melanoma, head and neck, liver or kidney cancer. V and J are TRBV7-6 and TRBJ1-1; the D gene is possibly TRBD1 (5 bases). DNA of the CDR3: TGTGCCAGCAGCTTTGGGGGTTCGGACACTGAAGCTTTCTTT. Its translation: CASSFGGSDTEAFF. The full variable domain, in which reference TRBV7-6 and TRBJ1-1 provide the parts outside the CDR3, is GAGVSQSPRYKVTKRGQDVALRCDPISGHVSLYWYRQALGQGPEFLTYFNYEAQQDKSGLPNDRFSAERPEGSISTLTIQRTEQRDSAMYRCASSFGGSDTEAFFGQGTRLTVV.